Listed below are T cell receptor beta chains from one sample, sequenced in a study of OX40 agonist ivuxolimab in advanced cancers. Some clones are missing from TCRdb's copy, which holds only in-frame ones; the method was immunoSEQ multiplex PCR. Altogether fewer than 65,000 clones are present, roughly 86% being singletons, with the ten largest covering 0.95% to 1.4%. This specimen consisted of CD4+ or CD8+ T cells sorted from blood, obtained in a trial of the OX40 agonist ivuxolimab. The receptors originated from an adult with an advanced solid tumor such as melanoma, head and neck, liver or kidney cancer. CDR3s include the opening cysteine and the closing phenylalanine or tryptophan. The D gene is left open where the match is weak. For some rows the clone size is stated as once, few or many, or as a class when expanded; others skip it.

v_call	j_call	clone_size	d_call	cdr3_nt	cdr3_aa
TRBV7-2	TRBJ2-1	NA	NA	TGTGCCAGCAGCCCCCCCGGGGTTTGGGCCAATGAGCAGTTCTTC	CASSPPGVWANEQFF
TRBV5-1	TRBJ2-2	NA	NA	TGCGCCAGCAGCTTGGCCGGAGGGGGCGGTACCGGGGAGCTGTTTTTT	CASSLAGGGGTGELFF
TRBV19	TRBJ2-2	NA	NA	TGTGCCAGTAGTGGGGGCAGCGTATCGAACACCGGGGAGCTGTTTTTT	CASSGGSVSNTGELFF
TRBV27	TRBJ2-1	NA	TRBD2	TGTGCCAGCAGTTCGACACTAGCGGGAGTAAGCAACAATGAGCAGTTCTTC	CASSSTLAGVSNNEQFF
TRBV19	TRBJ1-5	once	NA	TGTGCCAGTAGTATCTTAGACAGCGACAATCAGCCCCAGCATTTT	CASSILDSDNQPQHF
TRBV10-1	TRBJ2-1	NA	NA	TGCGCCAGCAGGGGAGACAATGAGCAGTTCTTC	CASRGDNEQFF
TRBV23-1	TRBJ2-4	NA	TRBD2	TGCGCCAGCAGTCATCCCCTCGGCGGGAGAGGGAACATTCAGTACTTC	CASSHPLGGRGNIQYF
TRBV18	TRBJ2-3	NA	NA	TGTGCCAGCTCACCTCCCGGGGTAGCGCGTTCTAGCACAGATACGCAGTATTTT	CASSPPGVARSSTDTQYF
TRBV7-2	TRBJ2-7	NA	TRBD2	TGTGCCAGCAGCTCCGGGACTAGCGGGGGACCGATGCAGTACTTC	CASSSGTSGGPMQYF
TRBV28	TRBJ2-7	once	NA	TGTGCCAGCATGCGGTTTTCCTACGAGCAGTACTTC	CASMRFSYEQYF
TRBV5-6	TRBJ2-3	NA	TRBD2	TGTGCCAGCAGCTTCACTACTAGCGGGGCCACAGATACGCAGTATTTT	CASSFTTSGATDTQYF
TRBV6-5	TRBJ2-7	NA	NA	TGTGCCAGCAGTTACCGTATGGGCAATCCCTACGAGCAGTACTTC	CASSYRMGNPYEQYF
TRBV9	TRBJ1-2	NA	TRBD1	TGTGCCAGCAGCGTAGCTCGGGACAGTGGCCCAGGGACCTTC	CASSVARDSGPGTF
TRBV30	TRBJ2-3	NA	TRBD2	TGTGCCTGGAGTACCGGTCGGACTAGCGGTAGCACAGATACGCAGTATTTT	CAWSTGRTSGSTDTQYF
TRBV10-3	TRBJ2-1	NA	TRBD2	TGTGCCATCAGTGAGTTAGCGGCTAGCGGGAGTAGTAGGGATGAGCAGTTCTTC	CAISELAASGSSRDEQFF
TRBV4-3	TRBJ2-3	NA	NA	TGCGCCAGCAGCCAGAGGGGCGGGTTCAGCACAGATACGCAGTATTTT	CASSQRGGFSTDTQYF
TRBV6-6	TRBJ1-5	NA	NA	TGTGCCAGCAAAGGGGCGGGGCAGCCCCAGCATTTT	CASKGAGQPQHF
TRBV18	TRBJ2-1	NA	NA	TGTGCCAGCTCATCAATTCAGAACAATGAGCAGTTCTTC	CASSSIQNNEQFF
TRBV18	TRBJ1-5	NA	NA	TGTGCCAGCTCACCGGAGGCCGGAGGAAATCAGCCCCAGCATTTT	CASSPEAGGNQPQHF
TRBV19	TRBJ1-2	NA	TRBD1	TGTGCCAGTAGTTCTCCGGAGGGGGCCGATGACTATGGCTACACCTTC	CASSSPEGADDYGYTF
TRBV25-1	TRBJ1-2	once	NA	TGTGCCAGCAGTGCACGCCCATATGGCTACACCTTC	CASSARPYGYTF
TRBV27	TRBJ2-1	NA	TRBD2	TGTGCCAGCAGTTTATGGGGACTAGCGGGCCTGACCTCCTACAATGAGCAGTTCTTC	CASSLWGLAGLTSYNEQFF
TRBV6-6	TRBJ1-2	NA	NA	TGTGCCAGCAGAGAGACAGGTTCCAATGGCTACACCTTC	CASRETGSNGYTF
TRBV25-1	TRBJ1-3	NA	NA	TGTGCCAGCAGGAAGGCAGGAACAAACACCATATATTTT	CASRKAGTNTIYF
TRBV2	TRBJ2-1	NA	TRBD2	TGTGCCAGCTCTACCCGACTAGCGGGAGTGCCCGACAATGAGCAGTTCTTC	CASSTRLAGVPDNEQFF
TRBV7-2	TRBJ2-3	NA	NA	TGTGCCAGCAGCTTATCGCCGGGGGATACGCAGTATTTT	CASSLSPGDTQYF
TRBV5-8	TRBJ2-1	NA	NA	TGTGCCAGCAGCCTCTTGAGTGAGCAGTTCTTC	CASSLLSEQFF
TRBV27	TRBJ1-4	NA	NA	TGTGCCAGCAGTCTGACCTGGGTCGGGGCGGAAAAACTGTTTTTT	CASSLTWVGAEKLFF
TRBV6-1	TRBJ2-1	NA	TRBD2	TGTGCCAGCAGTGAAGCGCCCTTTTGGCCCGGGGGGACGTTCTTC	CASSEAPFWPGGTFF
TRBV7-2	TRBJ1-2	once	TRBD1	TGTGCCAGCAGCCGAAACCGGGACAGGGGTCATGGCTACACCTTC	CASSRNRDRGHGYTF
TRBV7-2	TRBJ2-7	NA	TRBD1	TGTGCCAGCAGCCCCTTCGGGCAGGGGGCTTACGAGCAGTACTTC	CASSPFGQGAYEQYF
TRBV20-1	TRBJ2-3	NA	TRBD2	TGCAGTCCGACTAGCGGAGATACGCAGTATTTT	CSPTSGDTQYF
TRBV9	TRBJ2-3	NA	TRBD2	TGTGCCAGCAGCTTGTTAGCGGGACCACTCACAGATACGCAGTATTTT	CASSLLAGPLTDTQYF
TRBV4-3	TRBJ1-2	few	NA	TGCGCCAGCAGCCAAGATAGGGGTGGCTACACCTTC	CASSQDRGGYTF
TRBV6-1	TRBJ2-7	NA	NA	TGTGCCAGCAGTGAATCGTACAGCGAGCAGTACTTC	CASSESYSEQYF
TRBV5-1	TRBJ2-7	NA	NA	TGCGCCAGCAGCTTGCTAGGGCCCGCCAGCGAGCAGTACTTC	CASSLLGPASEQYF
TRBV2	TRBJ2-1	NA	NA	TGTGCCAGCAGTGTTGGGCAGGTGCTTGAGCAGTTCTTC	CASSVGQVLEQFF
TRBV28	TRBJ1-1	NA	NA	TGTGCCAGCAGCTCGGGGGGGGCGCAGACTGAAGCTTTCTTT	CASSSGGAQTEAFF
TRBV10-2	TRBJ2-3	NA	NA	TGCGCCAGCGAGGGGTCGGGGTCGAATGGGCAGTATTTT	CASEGSGSNGQYF
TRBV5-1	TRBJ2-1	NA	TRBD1	TGCGCCAGCAGCTTGTCGGGACAGGGTATCAATGAGCAGTTCTTC	CASSLSGQGINEQFF
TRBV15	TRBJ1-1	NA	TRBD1	TGTGCCACCAGCAGGAAGGGGGCCACTGAAGCTTTCTTT	CATSRKGATEAFF
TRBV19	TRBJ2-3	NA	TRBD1	TGTGCCAGTAAGAGTTCCAGGGGGCGACGATGGGATACGCAGTATTTT	CASKSSRGRRWDTQYF
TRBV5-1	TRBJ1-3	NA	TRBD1	TGCGCCAGCAGCTTATCAGGGGGGGAAAACACCATATATTTT	CASSLSGGENTIYF
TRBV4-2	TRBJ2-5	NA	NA	TGTGCCAGCAGCCAAGACCCTAAAGAGACCCAGTACTTC	CASSQDPKETQYF
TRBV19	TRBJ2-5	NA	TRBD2	TGTGCCAGTAGTCCCATGGGGCTAGCGGGGGAAGGGGAGACCCAGTACTTC	CASSPMGLAGEGETQYF
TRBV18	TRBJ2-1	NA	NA	TGTGCCAGCTCACCCCTGCGGGACCATGAGCAGTTCTTC	CASSPLRDHEQFF
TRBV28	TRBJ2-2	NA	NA	TGTGCCAGCAGTTTCGCACTAGCCGGGACCGGGGAGCTGTTTTTT	CASSFALAGTGELFF
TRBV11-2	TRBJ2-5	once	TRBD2	TGTGCCAGCAGCTCCGGACTAGCGGGAGTTGAGACCCAGTACTTC	CASSSGLAGVETQYF
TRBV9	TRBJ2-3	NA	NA	TGTGCCAGCAGCCGACTAGACACAGATACGCAGTATTTT	CASSRLDTDTQYF
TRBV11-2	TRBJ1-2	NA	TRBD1	TGTGCCAGCAGCTCAGTCCCGGGACAGGGGGGACGTTCTGGCTACACCTTC	CASSSVPGQGGRSGYTF
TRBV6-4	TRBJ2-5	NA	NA	TGTGCCAGCAGTGTGGACGGAGGGGAGACCCAGTACTTC	CASSVDGGETQYF
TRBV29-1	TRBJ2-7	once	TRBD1	TGCAGCGTACTCGACAGGGTTAACTACGAGCAGTACTTC	CSVLDRVNYEQYF
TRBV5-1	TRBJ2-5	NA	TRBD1	TGCGCCAGCAGCTCCGGGACAGGGCTGCAAGAGACCCAGTACTTC	CASSSGTGLQETQYF
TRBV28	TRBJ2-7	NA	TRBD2	TGTGCCAGCAGTTTGGGGGGGAACGAGCAGTACTTC	CASSLGGNEQYF
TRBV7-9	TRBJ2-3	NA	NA	TGTGCCAGGGGCGGGAGCACAGATACGCAGTATTTT	CARGGSTDTQYF